The clone carrying this T cell receptor beta chain was found once. These data come from a study of T cell responses to AZD1222 COVID-19 vaccine. Assay: immunoSEQ multiplex PCR; the TCRdb copy retains only in-frame clones and omits some. The data hold 100,000 to 130,000 clones, with around 92% observed a single time. Germline CDR1 MGHDK, CDR2 SYGVNS. The CDR3 has 15 amino acids. Trimming cost V 6 bases and J 2 bases; bases outside gene matches: 9. Sequences were derived from peripheral blood, sampled 28 days after the second AZD1222 dose. The chain couples TRBV25-1 to TRBJ1-1; 7 bases agree with TRBD1. This clonotype was sampled from an adult who received the AZD1222 COVID-19 vaccine. In DNA form, the CDR3 reads TGTGCCAGCAGGCCAATAGGGACAGTTAACACTGAAGCTTTCTTT. Its translation: CASRPIGTVNTEAFF.